The entry below describes one T cell receptor (beta chain). What it binds is not known. Some clones are missing from TCRdb's copy, which holds only in-frame ones; the method was immunoSEQ multiplex PCR. Here the sample spans 10,000 to 15,000 clones, under 80% being singletons. Genomic DNA template from tumor biopsies or peripheral blood, about 600 ng to 6,500 ng input. This entry belongs to a study of T cells in tumors after PD-1 blockade. Across the study: During anti-PD-1 treatment, some patients continued daily vismodegib 150 mg.

Study-wide points: Only pre- versus post-treatment comparisons showed clonal replacement. Clonal replacement, not reinvigoration, is suggested for expanded exhausted CD8+ clones after therapy.

The CDR3 spans 15 residues. Trimming shortened V by 3 bases and J by 1 base, and 10 bases separated the two germline ends. Germline lookup yields CDR1 SGHTA and CDR2 FQGTGA. The source was tumor tissue, collected before anti-PD-1 treatment. This TCR came from a human donor with basal cell carcinoma. The chain recombines TRBV7-3 with TRBJ2-1, with D unclear. The CDR3 region is CASSFQPRSYNEQFF. CDR3 sequence (DNA): TGTGCCAGCAGCTTCCAGCCTAGGTCCTACAATGAGCAGTTCTTC.